Listed below are T cell receptor beta chains from one sample, sequenced in a study of healthy donors' naive CD4 and CD8 T cells. TCRdb redid the calling of the reads with MiXCR, one entry per CDR3 protein. The sample shows around 180,000 distinct CDR3 sequences, about four fifths of them seen only once. Sample: naive CD4+ and CD8+ T cells sorted from blood, pooled from several donors. These receptors all come from a pool of human donors in good health; the sample pools cells from several healthy donors. The CDR3 runs from the conserved cysteine through the conserved F or W. The D gene is left open where the match is weak. Size tells how often a clone was seen (once, few, many) or the class of an expanded clone, and some rows leave it out.

j_call cdr3_length d_call clone_size v_call cdr3_nt cdr3_aa
TRBJ2-1 19 TRBD2 - TRBV6-5 TGTGCCAGCAGTTACCTCCTAGCGGGAGGGCCTAGTTCCTACAATGAGCAGTTCTTC CASSYLLAGGPSSYNEQFF
TRBJ2-1 14 TRBD2 - TRBV6-2/TRBV6-3 TGTGCCAGCAGACAAGGGCTAGCGGGTAATGAGCAGTTCTTC CASRQGLAGNEQFF
TRBJ1-1 14 - - TRBV29-1 TGCAGCGTTGAAGGGGTCACGGCGGGCACTGAAGCTTTCTTT CSVEGVTAGTEAFF
TRBJ1-1 14 - - TRBV19 TGTGCCAGTAGTACGGGCGTGATGAACACTGAAGCTTTCTTT CASSTGVMNTEAFF
TRBJ2-5 15 TRBD2 - TRBV29-1 TGCAGCTACGCGGCTAGCGGGAGCTTTGAGGAGACCCAGTACTTC CSYAASGSFEETQYF
TRBJ1-3 13 - few TRBV29-1 TGCAGCGTTCTTCCTTTAGCTGGAAACACCATATATTTT CSVLPLAGNTIYF
TRBJ1-2 15 - - TRBV4-2 TGTGCCAGCAGCCAAGCCACCGGGATCTACTATGGCTACACCTTC CASSQATGIYYGYTF
TRBJ1-5 14 TRBD1 - TRBV2 TGTGCCAGCAGTCCGGGACAGTCCAATCAGCCCCAGCATTTT CASSPGQSNQPQHF
TRBJ2-3 13 - - TRBV7-9 TGTGCCAGCAGCTCGCTCGCTGGGGATACGCAGTATTTT CASSSLAGDTQYF
TRBJ2-1 15 - - TRBV18 TGTGCCAGCTCACCTAGGCTTGGGTCCTACAATGAGCAGTTCTTC CASSPRLGSYNEQFF
TRBJ1-1 13 - few TRBV12-3/TRBV12-4 TGTGCCAGCAGAAAACAGGGGAACACTGAAGCTTTCTTT CASRKQGNTEAFF
TRBJ2-5 14 TRBD1 few TRBV29-1 TGCAGCGTTGCGGGGACAGGGGATCAAGAGACCCAGTACTTC CSVAGTGDQETQYF
TRBJ2-1 14 - few TRBV20-1 TGCAGTGCTAGTCATGATAGCTCCTACAATGAGCAGTTCTTC CSASHDSSYNEQFF
TRBJ2-7 13 - - TRBV15 TGTGCCACCAGTATCCCAGGGTCCTACGAGCAGTACTTC CATSIPGSYEQYF
TRBJ2-3 14 TRBD1 - TRBV7-8 TGTGCCAGCAACAGGCAGGGGGCGACAGATACGCAGTATTTT CASNRQGATDTQYF
TRBJ2-7 12 - - TRBV6-1 TGTGCCAGCAGTGAAGGAGGCGGCGAGCAGTACTTC CASSEGGGEQYF
TRBJ1-2 15 TRBD1 - TRBV11-2 TGTGCCAGCAGCTTCGGGAGAGGGGGCGGGTTTGGCTACACCTTC CASSFGRGGGFGYTF
TRBJ2-7 14 TRBD1 - TRBV12-3/TRBV12-4 TGTGCCAGCAGTTGGACAGGTGGGGTCTACGAGCAGTACTTC CASSWTGGVYEQYF
TRBJ1-2 14 - few TRBV6-5 TGTGCCAGCAGTTTCAACGGTCGGGGCTATGGCTACACCTTC CASSFNGRGYGYTF
TRBJ1-2 13 TRBD1 few TRBV19 TGTGCCAGTAGCCCGGGACAGGTCTATGGCTACACCTTC CASSPGQVYGYTF
TRBJ2-7 15 TRBD1 few TRBV6-5 TGTGCCAGCAGTTCAGGACAGGGGGCGAAGTACGAGCAGTACTTC CASSSGQGAKYEQYF
TRBJ1-5 14 - - TRBV4-2 TGTGCCAGCAGCCTCATACCAGGGGACCAGCCCCAGCATTTT CASSLIPGDQPQHF
TRBJ2-7 11 - few TRBV6-6 TGTGCCAGCAGTCAAACCTACCAGCAGTACTTC CASSQTYQQYF
TRBJ2-1 13 - - TRBV27 TGTGCCAGCAGTCTGGGGTACTACAATGAGCAGTTCTTC CASSLGYYNEQFF
TRBJ2-4 12 TRBD1 once TRBV29-1 TGCAGCGTTTCACAGGGGCCAAGGGTTCAGTACTTC CSVSQGPRVQYF
TRBJ1-1 13 - few TRBV29-1 TGCAGCGTTGACAACAGCTGGGGAACTGAAGCTTTCTTT CSVDNSWGTEAFF
TRBJ2-1 14 - - TRBV29-1 TGCAGCGTCCTAACGGGACTCGGGCAAGACGAGCAGTTCTTC CSVLTGLGQDEQFF
TRBJ2-6 16 - - TRBV11-2 TGTGCCAGCAGCTTACTGGGGGCGGGTGGGGCCAACGTCCTGACTTTC CASSLLGAGGANVLTF
TRBJ2-1 13 - - TRBV29-1 TGCAGCGAGCGGGACAGTAGATACAATGAGCAGTTCTTC CSERDSRYNEQFF